This TCR beta chain comes out of a study of shared T cell receptors in the human thymus. Germline V gene data show CDR1 as LNHDA and CDR2 as SQIVND (reference sequence). The CDR3 sequence is 14 residues long. The V gene lost 5 bases and the J gene lost 2 bases, with 11 bases spanning the gap. The data were produced by immunoSEQ multiplex PCR, yet TCRdb's version contains in-frame clones alone and is incomplete. The sample includes some 760,000 clones, around 85% of them seen just once. This sample also appeared in a second study, on human thymus T cells. That report adds: Thymus tissue for the work was resected from patients undergoing corrective heart surgery. Related work found strong thymic repertoire overlap between unrelated individuals.

Specimen: thymocytes. The gene calls are TRBV19 and TRBJ2-3, with D possibly being TRBD2 (5 bases). This receptor was taken from a girl less than two years old with a congenital heart defect. CDR3: CASSQRMFTDTQYF. The CDR3 nucleotides read TGTGCCAGTAGTCAGCGGATGTTCACAGATACGCAGTATTTT.